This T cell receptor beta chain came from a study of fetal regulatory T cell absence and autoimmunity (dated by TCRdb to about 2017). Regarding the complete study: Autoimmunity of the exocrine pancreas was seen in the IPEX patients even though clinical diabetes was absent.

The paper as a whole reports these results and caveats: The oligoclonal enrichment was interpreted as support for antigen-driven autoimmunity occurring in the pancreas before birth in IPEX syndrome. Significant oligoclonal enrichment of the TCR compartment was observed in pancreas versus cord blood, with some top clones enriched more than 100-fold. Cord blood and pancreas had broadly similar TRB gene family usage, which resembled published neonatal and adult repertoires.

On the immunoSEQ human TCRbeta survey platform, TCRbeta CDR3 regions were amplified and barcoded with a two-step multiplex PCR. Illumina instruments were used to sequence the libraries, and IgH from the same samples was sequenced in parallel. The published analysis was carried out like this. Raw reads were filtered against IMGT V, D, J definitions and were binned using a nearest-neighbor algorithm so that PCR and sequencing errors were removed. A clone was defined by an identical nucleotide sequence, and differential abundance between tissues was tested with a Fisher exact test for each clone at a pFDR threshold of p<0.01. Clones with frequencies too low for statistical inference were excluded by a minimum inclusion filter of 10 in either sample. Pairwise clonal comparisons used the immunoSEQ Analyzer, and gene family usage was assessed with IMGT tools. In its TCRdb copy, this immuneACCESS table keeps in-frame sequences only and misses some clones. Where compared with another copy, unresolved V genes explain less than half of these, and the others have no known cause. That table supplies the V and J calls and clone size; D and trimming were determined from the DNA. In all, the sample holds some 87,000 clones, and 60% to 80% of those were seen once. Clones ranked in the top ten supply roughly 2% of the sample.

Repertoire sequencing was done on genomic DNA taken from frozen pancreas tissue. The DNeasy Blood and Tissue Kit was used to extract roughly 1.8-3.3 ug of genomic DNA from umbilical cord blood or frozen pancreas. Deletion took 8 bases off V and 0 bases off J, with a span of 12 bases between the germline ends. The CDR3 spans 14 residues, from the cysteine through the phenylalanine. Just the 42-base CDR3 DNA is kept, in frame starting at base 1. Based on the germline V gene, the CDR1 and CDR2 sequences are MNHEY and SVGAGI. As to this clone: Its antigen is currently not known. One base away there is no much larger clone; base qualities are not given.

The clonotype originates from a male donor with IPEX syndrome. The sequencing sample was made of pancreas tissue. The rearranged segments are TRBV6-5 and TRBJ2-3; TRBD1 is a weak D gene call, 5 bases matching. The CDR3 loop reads CASGVRASTDTQYF. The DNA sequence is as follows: TGTGCCAGCGGGGTCAGGGCTAGCACAGATACGCAGTATTTT.